These 22 T cell receptor beta chains were all obtained from the same sample, sequenced in a study of T cells in Graves' hyperthyroidism and ophthalmopathy. RNA transcripts were the template for amplifying TCR beta CDR3 regions. TCR CDR3 regions were first amplified by RT-PCR with HTBI primers. TCRdb ran MiXCR on the multiplex PCR reads and lists one entry per CDR3 protein. The sample carries a few hundred thousand distinct CDR3 sequences, more than 45% recorded once. The specimen was peripheral blood or thyroid tissue (not recorded which). Source of these receptors: a woman aged 18-30 years with Graves' hyperthyroidism.

To note about this clonotype: This likely comes from a read error, as the CDR3 has no conserved phenylalanine or tryptophan at its end. The chain has TRBV7-2 and TRBJ2-3; perhaps TRBD2 as D (6 bases). The germline V and J ends were trimmed by 4 bases and 2 bases, with 10 bases remaining between them. Per the germline V gene, CDR1 is SGHTA and CDR2 is FQGNSA. The CDR3 is 14 amino acids. As DNA, the CDR3 is TGTGCCAGCAGCTCGGACTACACCACAGATACGCAGTATCTT. Protein sequence: CASSSDYTTDTQYL.

This clonotype was seen ten or more times. The rearrangement uses TRBV4-1 and TRBJ2-5; maybe TRBD2 (6 bases). The CDR3 spans 16 residues. CDR1 and CDR2 from the germline V gene are MGHRA and YSYEKL. V dropped 1 base and J dropped 2 bases, with 14 bases sitting between them. The CDR3 sequence is CASSQVPGVTQETQYF. The CDR3 nucleotides read TGCGCCAGCAGCCAAGTGCCGGGGGTCACGCAAGAGACCCAGTACTTC.

This clonotype was observed a handful of times. The chain employs TRBV30 and TRBJ2-7; 11 bases are a match to TRBD2. CDR1 and CDR2 from the germline V gene are GTSNPN and SVGIG (reference sequence). The V gene end was trimmed by 2 bases and the J gene end by 3 bases; junction bases not matched to a gene: 3. This CDR3 spans 14 amino acids. CDR3 protein: CAWSWTSGYYEQYF. The CDR3 bases are TGTGCCTGGAGTTGGACTAGCGGGTACTACGAGCAGTACTTC. The full variable domain, rest sourced from reference TRBV30 and TRBJ2-7, is SQTIHQWPATLVQPVGSPLSLECTVEGTSNPNLYWYRQAAGRGLQLLFYSVGIGQISSEVPQNLSASRPQDRQFILSSKKLLLSDSGFYLCAWSWTSGYYEQYFGPGTRLTVT.

The chain joins TRBV9 to TRBJ2-1, with D possibly being TRBD1 or TRBD2 (5 bases each). In germline, CDR1 is SGDLS, CDR2 YYNGEE. V was cut by 0 bases and J by 2 bases, with 6 bases left in between. CDR3 size: 14 residues. CDR3 DNA sequence: TGTGCCAGCAGCGTAGCGGGACCCTACAATGAGCAGTTCTTC. Residues: CASSVAGPYNEQFF.

Details on this clonotype: Sequence at one end of the junction differs from germline and may be a read error. The chain has TRBV7-2 and TRBJ2-5; tentatively, D is TRBD1 or TRBD2 (5 bases each). This CDR3 has 12 amino acids. The V gene's germline CDR1 is SGHTA and CDR2 FQGNSA. CDR3 sequence: CASSHGTETQYF. DNA for the CDR3: TGCGCCAGCAGCCACGGGACAGAGACCCAGTACTTC.

This clonotype was recorded many times. The gene calls are TRBV7-2 and TRBJ1-2; D is ambiguous. Between the trimmed V and J ends, which lost 5 bases and 2 bases, there was a span of 6 bases. The germline V gene has CDR1 SGHTA and CDR2 FQGNSA. The CDR3 runs 12 residues. The CDR3 DNA is TGTGCCAGCAGCGAATGGAACTATGGCTACACCTTC. Protein: CASSEWNYGYTF.

This clonotype was counted at least ten times. The chain links TRBV6-2 or TRBV6-3 to TRBJ1-2; TRBD1 matches at 7 bases. The ends lost 6 bases at V and 3 bases at J; junction bases unmatched: 13. This CDR3 is 16 amino acids long. The germline V gene has CDR1 MNHEY and CDR2 SVGEGT. DNA for the CDR3: TGTGCCAGCAGACCGCGACAGGGAGAAAACTACTATGGCTACACCTTC. Protein sequence: CASRPRQGENYYGYTF.

The chain recombines TRBV5-1 with TRBJ1-2, with D possibly being TRBD1 (5 bases). Germline V gives CDR1 SGHRS, CDR2 YFSETQ. The CDR3 has 14 residues. Trimming removed 4 bases at V and 5 bases at J, with 15 bases between. CDR3 nucleotides: TGCGCCAGCAGCCCTTCCGACAGAGATTATGGCTACACCTTC. Translating gives CASSPSDRDYGYTF. Using reference TRBV5-1 and TRBJ1-2 for the parts outside the CDR3, the full variable domain is KAGVTQTPRYLIKTRGQQVTLSCSPISGHRSVSWYQQTPGQGLQFLFEYFSETQRNKGNFPGRFSGRQFSNSRSEMNVSTLELGDSALYLCASSPSDRDYGYTFGSGTRLTVV.

This clonotype was counted many times. The chain uses TRBV24-1 and TRBJ2-5; D is undetermined. V lost 3 bases and J 5 bases, leaving 12 bases between the germline ends. Germline V gene data show CDR1 as KGHDR and CDR2 as SFDVKD. CDR3 size: 14 residues. The CDR3 nucleotides read TGTGCCACCAGTGATCGTTCCGTGGAGGAGACCCAGTACTTC. Its protein product is CATSDRSVEETQYF.

This clonotype was detected ten times or more. V and J are TRBV7-8 and TRBJ1-1; D ambiguous. Looked up from germline, CDR1 is SGHVS and CDR2 is FQNEAQ. V gave up 3 bases and J gave up 7 bases, with 12 bases separating them. The CDR3 is 13 residues long. The CDR3, as DNA: TGTGCCAGCAGCTTTAAGTGGCAGATTGAAGCTTTCTTT. This gives the protein CASSFKWQIEAFF.

V gene TRBV29-1 combines with J gene TRBJ1-2; no definite D call. CDR1 is SQVTM, CDR2 ANQGSEA, per germline. V lost 8 bases to trimming and J lost 5 bases, with 15 bases between them. This CDR3 is built from 12 residues. CDR3 DNA sequence: TGCAGCTTGAGACCGGCAGAGTATGGCTACACCTTC. Its protein product is CSLRPAEYGYTF.

This chain uses TRBV15 with TRBJ2-7, with 8 bases fitting TRBD2. Looked up from germline, CDR1 is LNHNV and CDR2 is YYDKDF (reference sequence). Trimming cost V 2 bases and J 3 bases; bases outside gene matches: 6. The CDR3 loop spans 15 amino acids. The CDR3 region has the DNA TGTGCCACCAGCAGAATAGCGGGACCGCGCTACGAGCAGTACTTC. It translates to CATSRIAGPRYEQYF.

This clonotype was counted ten times or more. For the CDR3, the DNA is TGTGCCAGCAGTGCCCTAAGGGTAAGGGACGAGCAGTACTTC. Encoded protein: CASSALRVRDEQYF. The chain has TRBV25-1 and TRBJ2-7; D unclear. Trimming pared 4 bases from V and 5 bases from J, leaving 15 bases between. Per germline, CDR1 MGHDK and CDR2 SYGVNS. The CDR3 has 14 amino acids.

The rearrangement joins TRBV10-3 to TRBJ1-1, with D perhaps TRBD1 (5 bases). CDR1 is ENHRY and CDR2 is SYGVKD in the germline V gene. The CDR3 covers 14 residues. Trimming pared 4 bases from V and 6 bases from J, leaving 15 bases between. The CDR3, as DNA: TGTGCCATCAGTGGCCAGGGCGATTTAGCTGAAGCTTTCTTT. Protein: CAISGQGDLAEAFF.

V usage is TRBV2 and J usage is TRBJ2-1, with a tentative D call TRBD1 (5 bases). Germline loops: CDR1 SNHLY, CDR2 FYNNEI. Trimming removed 6 bases from V and 0 bases from J, with 9 bases in between. The CDR3 extends over 14 amino acids. CDR3 coding DNA: TGTGCCAGCAGGGCTGACAGCTCCTACAATGAGCAGTTCTTC. Amino acid sequence: CASRADSSYNEQFF.

This clonotype was counted a few times. The V and J genes are TRBV20-1 and TRBJ2-3; 8 bases match TRBD2. The length of the CDR3 is 15 residues. Germline-derived CDR1 and CDR2 are DFQATT and SNEGSKA (reference sequence). Trimming at V came to 3 bases and at J to 1 base, leaving 6 bases not matched to a gene. The CDR3 is CSASLREAGTDTQYF. The CDR3 region has the DNA TGCAGTGCTAGTCTGCGGGAGGCCGGCACAGATACGCAGTATTTT.

As to this clonotype: The CDR3 end shows no conserved phenylalanine or tryptophan, and so a read error is likely. No DNA is shown, since the ends of the CDR3 on it are uncertain; the CDR3 is the one TCRdb lists. The rearrangement uses TRBV7-8 and TRBJ1-1. The CDR3 spans 12 residues, counting both ends. The germline CDR1 and CDR2 sequences are SGHVS and FQNEAQ. This CDR3 reads CASSRLGVGFPS.

The chain is built from TRBV12-5 and TRBJ1-1; D possibly corresponds to TRBD1 (5 bases). This CDR3 spans 13 amino acids. Trimming stripped 1 base from V and 5 bases from J, with 8 bases between. From germline, CDR1 is LGHNT and CDR2 FRNRAP. Here the CDR3 DNA reads TGTGCTAGTGGTTTGGGGGGGGGAACTGAAGCTTTCTTT. Encoded protein: CASGLGGGTEAFF.

V usage is TRBV13 and J usage is TRBJ2-5; a possible D gene is TRBD2 (6 bases). V lost 4 bases, J lost 5 bases, and 20 bases lay in between. The CDR3 consists of 16 residues. Germline V gives CDR1 PRHDT, CDR2 FYEKMQ (reference sequence). CDR3 sequence reads: CASSSGRGWNTETQYF. The CDR3 DNA is TGTGCCAGCAGCTCCGGGCGGGGCTGGAACACTGAGACCCAGTACTTC.

CDR3 DNA sequence: TGTGCCAGTAGTATAACCCAAACAGGCCGAGGTACTGAAGCTTTCTTT. This sequence encodes CASSITQTGRGTEAFF. The chain links TRBV19 to TRBJ1-1; TRBD1 might be the D (5 bases). The germline gives CDR1 LNHDA, CDR2 SQIVND (reference sequence). Trimming cost V 2 bases and J 5 bases, with 18 bases left between them. The length of the CDR3 is 16 residues.

Many counts were recorded for this clonotype. This rearrangement joins TRBV6-5 to TRBJ2-7; maybe TRBD1 (6 bases). The CDR3 contains 15 residues. CDR1 MNHEY and CDR2 SVGAGI come from the germline V gene. V was cut by 0 bases and J by 0 bases, with 9 bases left in between. CDR3 nucleotides: TGTGCCAGCAGTTACTCGGGGGACAACTCCTACGAGCAGTACTTC. This encodes CASSYSGDNSYEQYF.

Many counts were recorded for this clonotype. The gene calls are TRBV6-1 and TRBJ2-7; D might be TRBD2 (5 bases). The germline V gene encodes CDR1 MNHNS and CDR2 SASEGT. V was pared by 2 bases and J by 7 bases, with 15 bases between. The CDR3 runs 14 residues. In nucleotides, the CDR3 is TGTGCCAGCAGTGAATTTCCTAGCACTGGTGAGCAGTACTTC. It encodes CASSEFPSTGEQYF.